The 18 T cell receptor beta chains reported below all come from one sample, sequenced in a study of T cells in localized non-small cell lung cancer. TCRdb keeps only in-frame clones here, not all; method: immunoSEQ multiplex PCR. The sample contains tens of thousands of clones, around 93% of which appear only once. This material consisted of peripheral blood, taken before any cancer treatment. Receptor source: a female donor aged 60 or older with stage II squamous cell lung carcinoma.

The V and J genes are TRBV9 and TRBJ2-7; 12 bases map to TRBD1. V lost 0 bases to trimming and J lost 4 bases; unmatched junction nucleotides: 2. In germline, CDR1 is SGDLS, CDR2 YYNGEE. The CDR3 is made up of 15 amino acids. The CDR3 sequence is CASSVGGQGAYEQYF. CDR3 DNA sequence: TGTGCCAGCAGCGTAGGGGGACAGGGGGCTTACGAGCAGTACTTC.

This rearrangement joins TRBV11-3 to TRBJ2-3, with TRBD2 identical over 8 bases. The V and J ends lost 2 bases and 1 base, in that order; junction bases with no gene match: 14. CDR1 is SGHNT and CDR2 is YENEEA in the germline V gene. This CDR3 has 19 amino acids. The CDR3 region is CASSLSSVGGGFGTDTQYF. The CDR3 region has the DNA TGTGCCAGCAGCTTAAGTTCGGTAGGCGGGGGGTTCGGCACAGATACGCAGTATTTT.

The chain recombines TRBV6-6 with TRBJ2-7, with D possibly being TRBD1 (6 bases). CDR3 length: 13 amino acids. CDR1 and CDR2 (germline): MNHNY, SVGAGI (reference sequence). Trimming took off 5 bases at V and 3 bases at J, with 11 bases between the two ends. CDR3 protein: CASSNQGYYEQYF. The CDR3 nucleotides read TGTGCCAGCAGTAATCAGGGGTACTACGAGCAGTACTTC.

The chain is built from TRBV7-6 and TRBJ1-1; D gene ambiguous. V was pared by 1 base and J by 5 bases, with 14 bases between. CDR1 is SGHVS, CDR2 FNYEAQ, per germline. The CDR3 length is 15 residues. In DNA form, the CDR3 reads TGTGCCAGCAGCTTAGTTCTGGGAGGGTATACTGAAGCTTTCTTT. Translating gives CASSLVLGGYTEAFF.

The genes are TRBV4-2 and TRBJ1-4; D not resolved. CDR3 length equals 14 residues. Trimming stripped 1 base from V and 7 bases from J, with 10 bases between. CDR1 LGHNA and CDR2 YNFKEQ come from the germline V gene. The CDR3 sequence: CASSQASVGEKLFF. CDR3 nucleotide sequence: TGTGCCAGCAGCCAAGCGTCGGTCGGTGAAAAACTGTTTTTT.

The chain uses TRBV10-1 and TRBJ2-7, with 8 bases that match TRBD2. The CDR3 has 14 amino acids. Trimming cost V 6 bases and J 6 bases; bases outside gene matches: 10. In germline, CDR1 is WNHNN, CDR2 SYGVQD (reference sequence). CDR3 loop: CASRSGTSSGEQYF. CDR3 DNA sequence: TGCGCCAGCAGGTCCGGGACTAGTTCCGGCGAGCAGTACTTC.

The chain carries TRBV7-2 and TRBJ1-1; possibly TRBD1 for D (5 bases). Trimming removed 3 bases from V and 11 bases from J, with 16 bases in between. Germline values: CDR1 SGHTA, CDR2 FQGNSA. The CDR3 sequence is 13 residues long. CDR3 region: CASSFSVEGWAFF. In nucleotides, the CDR3 is TGTGCCAGCAGCTTTTCCGTGGAGGGGTGGGCTTTCTTT.

The chain joins TRBV7-6 to TRBJ1-4; 9 bases map to TRBD1. V lost 5 bases and J lost 8; bases outside the gene matches: 9. The length of the CDR3 is 15 residues. Germline V gene sequence: CDR1 SGHVS, CDR2 FNYEAQ. The CDR3 protein is CASSPGQGIAEKLFF. The CDR3 DNA reads as TGTGCCAGCAGCCCAGGACAGGGGATCGCAGAAAAACTGTTTTTT.

The chain combines TRBV30 with TRBJ2-5, with D perhaps TRBD1 (5 bases). Germline V gene sequence: CDR1 GTSNPN, CDR2 SVGIG (reference sequence). V lost 3 bases, J lost 4 bases, and 9 bases lay in between. The CDR3 is made up of 12 amino acids. CDR3 residues: CAWSPGLETQYF. CDR3 DNA: TGTGCCTGGAGCCCAGGGTTAGAGACCCAGTACTTC. The variable domain in full, completed from reference TRBV30 and TRBJ2-5, reads SQTIHQWPATLVQPVGSPLSLECTVEGTSNPNLYWYRQAAGRGLQLLFYSVGIGQISSEVPQNLSASRPQDRQFILSSKKLLLSDSGFYLCAWSPGLETQYFGPGTRLLVL.

J is TRBJ1-1 and V is TRBV19; possibly TRBD1 for D (5 bases). V lost 5 bases and J lost 1, with 17 bases in between. This CDR3 has 16 amino acids. Germline CDR1 LNHDA, CDR2 SQIVND (reference sequence). CDR3 residues: CASSPPLWDANTEAFF. The CDR3 nucleotides are TGTGCCAGTAGTCCACCCCTTTGGGACGCGAACACTGAAGCTTTCTTT.

This clone has only a few counts. CDR3 region: CASSLATGTAKETQYF. CDR3 nucleotide sequence: TGTGCCAGCAGCTTGGCTACCGGGACAGCCAAAGAGACCCAGTACTTC. The chain carries TRBV5-6 and TRBJ2-5, with 7 bases that match TRBD1. The CDR3 has 16 amino acids. Germline values: CDR1 SGHDT, CDR2 YYEEEE. The V and J ends lost 0 bases and 3 bases, in that order; junction bases with no gene match: 8.

The gene calls are TRBV11-3 and TRBJ2-2; 7 nucleotides align to TRBD2. Germline lookup yields CDR1 SGHNT and CDR2 YENEEA. Trimming removed 5 bases from V and 4 bases from J; junction bases left unmatched: 4. The CDR3 has 14 amino acids. Here the CDR3 reads CASSREVGTGELFF. CDR3 nucleotides: TGTGCCAGCAGCCGGGAGGTGGGCACCGGGGAGCTGTTTTTT.

This clone was counted a single time. The chain combines TRBV11-2 with TRBJ1-3; maybe TRBD1 (5 bases). This CDR3 has 14 amino acids. The V end was cut by 2 bases, the J end by 3 bases, with 8 bases between. Germline-derived CDR1 and CDR2 are SGHAT and FQNNGV. The CDR3 sequence is CASSLQGVGNTIYF. The CDR3 DNA sequence: TGTGCCAGCAGCTTACAAGGGGTTGGAAACACCATATATTTT. Supplemented by reference TRBV11-2 and TRBJ1-3, the full variable domain reads EAGVAQSPRYKIIEKRQSVAFWCNPISGHATLYWYQQILGQGPKLLIQFQNNGVVDDSQLPKDRFSAERLKGVDSTLKIQPAKLEDSAVYLCASSLQGVGNTIYFGEGSWLTVV.

This clone was picked up a small number of times. V and J are TRBV28 and TRBJ2-7; D gene unclear. Deletions cut 5 bases from V and 9 bases from J, with 14 bases between. Germline-derived CDR1 and CDR2 are MDHEN and SYDVKM. The CDR3 extends over 12 amino acids. CDR3 DNA: TGTGCCAGCAGTCCCCCGCGCGGCGGGCAGTACTTC. Amino acid sequence: CASSPPRGGQYF. Filled out from reference TRBV28 and TRBJ2-7, the complete variable domain reads DVKVTQSSRYLVKRTGEKVFLECVQDMDHENMFWYRQDPGLGLRLIYFSYDVKMKEKGDIPEGYSVSREKKERFSLILESASTNQTSMYLCASSPPRGGQYFGPGTRLTVT.

V is TRBV30 and J is TRBJ1-6; D unresolved. V was trimmed by 2 bases and J by 3 bases, leaving 11 bases between them. The CDR3 has 15 amino acids. Germline CDR1 reads GTSNPN; CDR2 reads SVGIG (reference sequence). CDR3: CAWSTQRHYNSPLHF. In DNA form, the CDR3 reads TGTGCCTGGAGTACCCAACGACACTATAATTCACCCCTCCACTTT. Supplemented by reference TRBV30 and TRBJ1-6, the full variable domain reads SQTIHQWPATLVQPVGSPLSLECTVEGTSNPNLYWYRQAAGRGLQLLFYSVGIGQISSEVPQNLSASRPQDRQFILSSKKLLLSDSGFYLCAWSTQRHYNSPLHFGNGTRLTVT.

This rearrangement joins TRBV7-2 to TRBJ2-7; 9 bases are shared with TRBD1. The V gene end was trimmed by 6 bases and the J gene end by 2 bases; junction bases not matched to a gene: 5. The CDR3 loop spans 14 amino acids. Germline CDR1 SGHTA, CDR2 FQGNSA. Written as DNA, the CDR3 is TGTGCCAGCAGTCGGACAGGGGACCCCTACGAGCAGTACTTC. It codes for CASSRTGDPYEQYF.

The chain recombines TRBV4-1 with TRBJ2-7; D ambiguous. Trimming removed 0 bases at V and 3 bases at J, with 12 bases between. This CDR3 is built from 15 residues. CDR1 MGHRA and CDR2 YSYEKL come from the germline V gene. The CDR3: CASSQETRIVYEQYF. The CDR3 DNA follows: TGCGCCAGCAGCCAAGAAACCCGTATCGTCTACGAGCAGTACTTC.

This chain uses TRBV2 with TRBJ2-2; the D gene could be TRBD1 or TRBD2 (6 bases each). Germline V gene data show CDR1 as SNHLY and CDR2 as FYNNEI. V was clipped by 9 bases and J by 7 bases, with 12 bases between them. This CDR3 comprises 12 residues. CDR3 residues: CASRLGGGELFF. For the CDR3, the DNA is TGTGCCAGTCGACTAGGGGGCGGGGAGCTGTTTTTT.